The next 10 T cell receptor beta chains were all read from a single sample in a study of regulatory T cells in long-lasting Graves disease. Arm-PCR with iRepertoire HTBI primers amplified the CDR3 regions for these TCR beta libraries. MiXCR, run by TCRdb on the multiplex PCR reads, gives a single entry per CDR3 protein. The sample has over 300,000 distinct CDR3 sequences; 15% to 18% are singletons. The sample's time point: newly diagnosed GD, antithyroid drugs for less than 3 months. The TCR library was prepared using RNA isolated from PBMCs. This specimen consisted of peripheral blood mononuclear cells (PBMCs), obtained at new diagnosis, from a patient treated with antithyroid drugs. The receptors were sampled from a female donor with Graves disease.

This CDR3 reads CASSAQGGANVLTF. CDR3 sequence (DNA): TGTGCCAGTAGTGCCCAGGGTGGGGCCAACGTCCTGACTTTC. This chain joins TRBV19 and TRBJ2-6; possibly TRBD1 for D (5 bases). Trimming left V 5 bases short and J 3 bases short, with 8 bases between. The CDR3 is 14 amino acids. Germline CDR1 reads LNHDA; CDR2 reads SQIVND (reference sequence). Full variable domain (rest looked up from reference TRBV19 and TRBJ2-6): DGGITQSPKYLFRKEGQNVTLSCEQNLNHDAMYWYRQDPGQGLRLIYYSQIVNDFQKGDIAEGYSVSREKKESFPLTVTSAQKNPTAFYLCASSAQGGANVLTFGAGSRLTVL.

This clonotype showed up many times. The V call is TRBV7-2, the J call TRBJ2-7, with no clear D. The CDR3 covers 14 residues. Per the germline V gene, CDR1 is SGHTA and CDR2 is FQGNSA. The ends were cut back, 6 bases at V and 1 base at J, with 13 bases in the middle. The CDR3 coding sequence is TGTGCCAGCAGTCATCGGCAGCAGTCCTACGAGCAGTACTTC. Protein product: CASSHRQQSYEQYF.

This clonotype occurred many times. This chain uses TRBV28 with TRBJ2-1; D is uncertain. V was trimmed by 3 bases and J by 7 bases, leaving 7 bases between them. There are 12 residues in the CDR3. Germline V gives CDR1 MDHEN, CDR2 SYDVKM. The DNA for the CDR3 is TGTGCCAGCAGTTTGCTTAGTAATGAGCAGTTCTTC. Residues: CASSLLSNEQFF.

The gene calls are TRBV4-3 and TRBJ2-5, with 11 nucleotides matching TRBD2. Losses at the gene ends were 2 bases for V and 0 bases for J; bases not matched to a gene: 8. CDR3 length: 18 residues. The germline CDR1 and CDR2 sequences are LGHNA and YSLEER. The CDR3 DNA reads TGCGCCAGCAGCCAACATCTAGCGGGAGGACTGGACCAAGAGACCCAGTACTTC. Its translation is CASSQHLAGGLDQETQYF.

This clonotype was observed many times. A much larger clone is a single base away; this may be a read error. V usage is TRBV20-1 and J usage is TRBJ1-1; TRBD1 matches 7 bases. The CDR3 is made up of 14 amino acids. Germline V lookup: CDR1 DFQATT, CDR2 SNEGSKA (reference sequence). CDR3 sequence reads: CSASRDSTNTEALF. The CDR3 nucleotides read TGCAGTGCTTCACGGGACAGTACGAACACTGAAGCTCTCTTT.

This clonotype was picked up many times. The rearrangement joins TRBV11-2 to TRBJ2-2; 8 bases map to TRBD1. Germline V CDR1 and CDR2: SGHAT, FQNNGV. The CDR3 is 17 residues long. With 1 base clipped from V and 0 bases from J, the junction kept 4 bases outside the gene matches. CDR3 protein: CASSLGGRGPNTGELFF. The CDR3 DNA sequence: TGTGCCAGCAGCTTAGGGGGCAGGGGGCCGAACACCGGGGAGCTGTTTTTT.

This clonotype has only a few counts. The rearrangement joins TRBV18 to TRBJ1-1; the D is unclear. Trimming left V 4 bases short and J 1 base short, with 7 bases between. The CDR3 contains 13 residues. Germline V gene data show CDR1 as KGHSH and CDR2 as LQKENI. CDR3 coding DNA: TGTGCCAGCTCACTTAGGTCGAACACTGAAGCTTTCTTT. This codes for CASSLRSNTEAFF. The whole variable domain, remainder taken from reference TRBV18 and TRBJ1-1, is NAGVMQNPRHLVRRRGQEARLRCSPMKGHSHVYWYRQLPEEGLKFMVYLQKENIIDESGMPKERFSAEFPKEGPSILRIQQVVRGDSAAYFCASSLRSNTEAFFGQGTRLTVV.

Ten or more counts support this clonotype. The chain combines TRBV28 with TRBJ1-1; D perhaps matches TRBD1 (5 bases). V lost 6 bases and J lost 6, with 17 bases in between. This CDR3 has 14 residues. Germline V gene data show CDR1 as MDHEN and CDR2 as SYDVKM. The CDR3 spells CASRMPGRGAEAFF. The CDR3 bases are TGTGCCAGCAGAATGCCGGGACGGGGCGCTGAAGCTTTCTTT. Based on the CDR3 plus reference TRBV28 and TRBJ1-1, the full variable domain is DVKVTQSSRYLVKRTGEKVFLECVQDMDHENMFWYRQDPGLGLRLIYFSYDVKMKEKGDIPEGYSVSREKKERFSLILESASTNQTSMYLCASRMPGRGAEAFFGQGTRLTVV.

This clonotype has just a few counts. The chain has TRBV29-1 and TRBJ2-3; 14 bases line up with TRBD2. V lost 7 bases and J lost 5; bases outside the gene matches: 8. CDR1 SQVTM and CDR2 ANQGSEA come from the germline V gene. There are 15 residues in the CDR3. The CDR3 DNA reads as TGCAGCGCCGAGGGACTAGCGGGAGATTTAGATACGCAGTATTTT. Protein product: CSAEGLAGDLDTQYF.

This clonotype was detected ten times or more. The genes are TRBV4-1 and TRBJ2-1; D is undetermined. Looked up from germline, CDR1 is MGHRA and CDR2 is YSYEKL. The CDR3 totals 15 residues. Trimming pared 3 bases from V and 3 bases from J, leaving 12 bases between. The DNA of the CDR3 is TGCGCCAGCAGCCAGGTGGACCTGCTCTACAATGAGCAGTTCTTC. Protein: CASSQVDLLYNEQFF.